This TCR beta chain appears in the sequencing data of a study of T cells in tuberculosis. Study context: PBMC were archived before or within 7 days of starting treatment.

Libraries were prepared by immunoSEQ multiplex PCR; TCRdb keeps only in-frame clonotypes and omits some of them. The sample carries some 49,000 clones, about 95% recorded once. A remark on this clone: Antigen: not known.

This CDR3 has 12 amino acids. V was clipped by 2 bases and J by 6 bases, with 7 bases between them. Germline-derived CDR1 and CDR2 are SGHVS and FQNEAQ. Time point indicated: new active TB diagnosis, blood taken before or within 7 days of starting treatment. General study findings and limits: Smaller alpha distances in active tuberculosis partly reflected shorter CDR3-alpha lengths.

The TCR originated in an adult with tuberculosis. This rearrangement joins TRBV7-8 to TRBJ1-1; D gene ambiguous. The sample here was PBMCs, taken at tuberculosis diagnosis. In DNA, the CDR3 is TGTGCCAGCAGCTTACGACTGGCTGAAGCTTTCTTT. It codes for CASSLRLAEAFF.